This T cell receptor (beta chain) was sequenced in a study of T cell changes during pregnancy in multiple sclerosis. The method was immunoSEQ multiplex PCR; TCRdb's version includes in-frame clones alone and lacks a portion of them. This sample has around 57,000 clones; 75% to 95% occur once, and the top ten carry about 2.2%. The V segment lost 4 bases and the J segment 8 bases; nucleotides outside the gene matches: 3. The CDR3 runs 12 residues. The germline V gene encodes CDR1 SGHNT and CDR2 YYREEE (reference sequence). The TCR originated in a female donor in good health, enrolled as a control in a pregnancy study. This chain uses TRBV5-4 with TRBJ2-4; 7 nucleotides line up with TRBD2. Sequenced here: peripheral blood, sampled in the third trimester of pregnancy. In DNA form, the CDR3 reads TGTGCCAGCAGCGGACTAGAGGACATTCAGTACTTC. It translates to CASSGLEDIQYF. Full variable domain (remainder filled in from reference TRBV5-4 and TRBJ2-4): ETGVTQSPTHLIKTRGQQVTLRCSSQSGHNTVSWYQQALGQGPQFIFQYYREEENGRGNFPPRFSGLQFPNYSSELNVNALELDDSALYLCASSGLEDIQYFGAGTRLSVL.